This record covers a single T cell receptor beta chain. Which antigen it targets is not known. Qualities for individual bases were not recorded, and no much larger clone is one base off. To sequence the TCRbeta CDR3 region, genomic DNA was isolated from the sorted cells. TCRbeta CDR3 regions were sequenced using the immunoSEQ Assay. Imported from immuneACCESS, the table was reduced by TCRdb to in-frame sequences with V and J called. These copies leave out some clones; in studies compared against another copy, an unresolved V gene accounts for under half, and the cause of the remainder is not known. The sample table lists roughly 80,000 clones, around 87% of them with a count of one. 5.5% to 8% of the sample rests with the top ten. This entry is derived from a study of OX40 agonist ivuxolimab in advanced cancers. The study in broad terms: Ivuxolimab was a fully human IgG2 agonistic monoclonal antibody targeting the costimulatory receptor OX40 (CD134). Intravenous ivuxolimab was administered to patients every 2 weeks at six dose levels: 0.01, 0.1, 0.3, 1.5, 3 and 10 mg/kg. Among the roughly 52 dose-escalation patients, approximately 20 had hepatocellular carcinoma, approximately 15 melanoma, 9 renal cell carcinoma and 9 head and neck cancer. In the dose-escalation cohort, 82.7% of patients were male, and the mean age was approximately 60 years, with a range of roughly 20 to 80. Prior anti-PD-1, anti-PD-L1 or anti-CTLA-4 therapy was permitted, and checkpoint inhibitors had been received by more than 35% of dose-escalation patients. Partial responses were achieved by three dose-escalation patients, of whom one had hepatocellular carcinoma and two had cutaneous melanoma. The purpose of peripheral TCRbeta sequencing was to test whether ivuxolimab changed TCR sequence diversity and led to clonal T-cell expansion. The paper describes the monotherapy dose-escalation part (N = 52 patients) of the phase I trial of ivuxolimab. The research as a whole found: After ivuxolimab, CD8+ T cells had more expanded clones than CD4+ T cells on average. Low levels of normalized T-cell clonal expansion were also seen in some patients who did not respond. In partial responders in the 0.1-3.0 mg/kg groups, normalized peripheral clonal expansion was found to be among the lowest, especially among CD8+ T cells. At doses from 0.1 to 3.0 mg/kg, clonal expansion was seen in both CD4+ and CD8+ blood T cells between baseline and week 6. Which antigens the clonally expanded peripheral T cells were specific for was not determined.

The trial excluded patients who had a history of autoimmune disease or were on systemic immunosuppression. Peripheral blood for TCR sequencing was collected from all dose cohorts at baseline, on cycle 4 day 1, and on cycle 7 day 1. Samples came from an open-label, multicenter, first-in-human phase I dose-escalation trial of ivuxolimab. Adults with locally advanced or metastatic melanoma, renal cell carcinoma, hepatocellular carcinoma or head and neck squamous cell carcinoma were enrolled in the trial. Before TCR sequencing, CD4+ and CD8+ T cells were separately sorted from peripheral blood. The source of this sequence is an adult with an advanced solid tumor such as melanoma, head and neck, liver or kidney cancer. This material consisted of CD4+ or CD8+ T cells sorted from blood, taken in a trial of the OX40 agonist ivuxolimab.

The nucleotide sequence is TGTGCCACTTCGAACCCCTACGAGCAGTACTTC. Translation gives CATSNPYEQYF. The V and J genes are TRBV10-3 and TRBJ2-7, with the D gene uncertain. The junction carries 9 bases between V and J, which are trimmed by 10 bases and 2 bases respectively. From the cysteine through the phenylalanine, the CDR3 covers 11 amino acids. Only CDR3 DNA remains: 33 bases, in frame from the first base. The CDR1 and CDR2 encoded by the germline V gene are ENHRY and SYGVKD.